This T cell receptor (beta chain) came from a study of cytomegalovirus exposure and HLA in healthy donors. The study's findings and limits: From TCR beta sequences, most subjects' HLA-A and HLA-B alleles were reportedly predicted accurately. There were some public TCRs occurring in many donors, but most TCR sequences were rare. Among the most significant clusters, several appeared linked to common viral pathogens in a later analysis.

PCR employed 60 Vbeta and 13 Jbeta primers. Sequenced by immunoSEQ multiplex PCR; TCRdb stores in-frame clones only, minus some. The repertoire holds around 85,000 clones, with 80% as singletons. Points on this clone: Its target is unknown.

Trimming removed 0 bases at V and 0 bases at J, with 8 bases between. The CDR3 loop spans 15 amino acids. CDR1 is SGDLS and CDR2 is YYNGEE in the germline V gene. Sequencing was done on a sample of PBMCs. This sequence joins TRBV9 and TRBJ2-3, with D maybe TRBD2 (5 bases). The sequence came from a man aged 50 to 59 in good health and CMV-seropositive. The CDR3 DNA sequence: TGTGCCAGCAGCGTAGAAGGCGGGAGCACAGATACGCAGTATTTT. Protein product: CASSVEGGSTDTQYF.